The entry below describes one T cell receptor (beta chain). These data come from a study of blood T cell repertoires in COVID-19. V was clipped by 6 bases and J by 8 bases, with 14 bases between them. Looked up from germline, CDR1 is SQVTM and CDR2 is ANQGSEA. The CDR3 contains 13 residues. The repertoire was sequenced with immunoSEQ multiplex PCR; TCRdb's copy has only in-frame clones and lacks some. The sample includes some 230,000 clones, approximately 84% of them seen just once. Sequenced sample: peripheral blood. The V gene is TRBV29-1, the J gene TRBJ1-6, with a weak D call TRBD1 (6 bases). The sequence derives from a man aged 35-49 years with acute or convalescent COVID-19. The CDR3 here is CSVSRGADSPLHF. DNA for the CDR3: TGCAGCGTGTCGCGGGGGGCTGATTCACCCCTCCACTTT.